Listed below are T cell receptor beta chains from one sample, sequenced in a study of CD8+CD57+ T cells in acquired aplastic anemia. TCRdb passed the reads through MiXCR, listing each CDR3 protein once. The sample holds 100,000 to 150,000 distinct CDR3 sequences, under 60% seen once. The sample comprised sorted CD4+, CD8+, or CD8+CD57+ T cells (not recorded which) from PBMCs. Receptors were obtained from a human donor with aplastic anemia. CDR3s include the opening cysteine and the closing phenylalanine or tryptophan. D genes are given only for firm matches. Not all rows give a size; the values are once, few, many and, for expanded clones, a class.

TRBD1,few,TRBV3-1,TRBJ2-5,CASSQDRGLEVGTQYF,TGTGCCAGCAGCCAAGACAGGGGGTTGGAGGTAGGGACCCAGTACTTC
NA,NA,TRBV10-3,TRBJ2-1,CASHGGQSSHNEQFF,TGTGCCTCACACGGAGGGCAGAGCTCCCACAATGAGCAGTTCTTC
TRBD2,once,TRBV5-4,TRBJ2-3,CASSLASGGRSTDTQYF,TGTGCCAGCAGCTTGGCGTCTGGCGGGAGAAGCACAGATACGCAGTATTTT
NA,NA,TRBV20-1,TRBJ2-7,CSARFGISEQYF,TGCAGTGCTAGATTCGGGATCAGCGAGCAGTACTTC
NA,NA,TRBV7-9,TRBJ2-2,CASSPGDVGELFF,TGTGCCAGCAGCCCCGGAGACGTCGGGGAGCTGTTTTTT
NA,many,TRBV12-3/TRBV12-4,TRBJ2-5,CASSLDSQETQYF,TGTGCCAGCAGTTTAGACAGCCAAGAGACCCAGTACTTC
NA,NA,TRBV2,TRBJ1-6,CASSREFGSNSPLHF,TGTGCCAGCAGCAGGGAGTTTGGTAGCAATTCACCCCTCCACTTT
NA,many,TRBV6-1,TRBJ2-3,CASSESGTGADTQYF,TGTGCCAGCAGTGAATCGGGGACGGGGGCAGATACGCAGTATTTT
NA,NA,TRBV15,TRBJ2-7,CATSNDRSYEQYF,TGTGCCACCAGCAATGACAGGAGCTACGAGCAGTACTTC
TRBD1,NA,TRBV7-9,TRBJ2-7,CASSLKLGTAEYF,TGTGCCAGCAGCTTAAAGTTAGGGACAGCTGAGTACTTC
TRBD2,NA,TRBV20-1,TRBJ2-2,CSARSASGNTGELFF,TGCAGTGCTAGATCGGCTAGCGGGAACACCGGGGAGCTGTTTTTT
TRBD1,many,TRBV13,TRBJ1-1,CASSDRGNTEAFF,TGTGCCAGCAGCGACAGGGGTAACACTGAAGCTTTCTTT
TRBD2,many,TRBV4-2,TRBJ2-1,CASSQRLAGGEQFF,TGTGCCAGCAGCCAACGGCTAGCGGGAGGCGAGCAGTTCTTC
NA,NA,TRBV10-2,TRBJ2-1,CASKDLNNEQFF,TGCGCCAGCAAGGACCTAAACAATGAGCAGTTCTTC
NA,once,TRBV7-9,TRBJ1-1,CASSSTSNTEAFF,TGTGCCAGCAGCTCTACATCGAACACTGAAGCTTTCTTT
NA,NA,TRBV9,TRBJ1-2,CASSVRPGYTF,TGTGCCAGCAGCGTACGCCCGGGCTACACCTTC
NA,NA,TRBV20-1,TRBJ2-3,CSARKETDTQYF,TGCAGTGCTAGAAAGGAGACAGATACGCAGTATTTT
TRBD1,NA,TRBV24-1,TRBJ1-2,CATSDPHRGQGYTF,TGTGCCACCAGTGACCCACACAGGGGGCAAGGCTACACCTTC
TRBD1,many,TRBV29-1,TRBJ2-2,CSVGTVDTGELFF,TGCAGCGTAGGGACAGTTGACACCGGGGAGCTGTTTTTT
NA,NA,TRBV2,TRBJ1-2,CASIDSRQNYGYTF,TGTGCCAGCATCGACTCCCGGCAGAACTATGGCTACACCTTC
NA,NA,TRBV7-9,TRBJ2-5,CASSGGRLGAQYF,TGTGCCAGCAGCGGAGGGCGGCTGGGGGCCCAGTACTTC
TRBD2,NA,TRBV5-1,TRBJ2-7,CASRVTSGVDEQYF,TGCGCCAGCAGGGTGACTAGCGGGGTTGACGAGCAGTACTTC
TRBD2,NA,TRBV15,TRBJ2-5,CATSREGRSGRAGETQYF,TGTGCCACCAGCAGAGAGGGACGGAGCGGGAGGGCCGGGGAGACCCAGTACTTC
TRBD1,NA,TRBV19,TRBJ1-5,CASSIGGGGQPQHF,TGTGCCAGTAGTATCGGAGGGGGCGGGCAGCCCCAGCATTTT
NA,NA,TRBV24-1,TRBJ2-2,CATSDRTDTGELFF,TGTGCCACCAGTGACCGAACCGACACCGGGGAGCTGTTTTTT
NA,NA,TRBV29-1,TRBJ1-5,CSVEGGFGQPQHF,TGCAGCGTTGAGGGGGGTTTTGGTCAGCCCCAGCATTTT
TRBD2,NA,TRBV4-2,TRBJ2-3,CASSLTAGGPSTDTQYF,TGTGCCAGCAGCCTAACGGCGGGGGGGCCCTCCACAGATACGCAGTATTTT
NA,NA,TRBV20-1,TRBJ2-2,CSARDRGTVPTGELFF,TGCAGTGCTAGAGATCGGGGGACAGTCCCCACCGGGGAGCTGTTTTTT
NA,NA,TRBV3-1,TRBJ2-5,CASSQDGWQEETQYF,TGTGCCAGCAGCCAAGATGGGTGGCAGGAAGAGACCCAGTACTTC
NA,few,TRBV10-3,TRBJ1-5,CAITGPPSNQPQHF,TGTGCCATCACCGGACCTCCGAGCAATCAGCCCCAGCATTTT
NA,NA,TRBV7-3,TRBJ1-2,CASSLNSYGYTF,TGTGCCAGCAGCTTAAACAGCTATGGCTACACCTTC
NA,NA,TRBV11-3,TRBJ1-1,CASGFAGEAFF,TGTGCCAGCGGCTTTGCAGGTGAAGCTTTCTTT
TRBD2,once,TRBV20-1,TRBJ2-7,CSASDGTSGSYEQYF,TGCAGTGCTAGCGACGGGACTAGCGGGAGCTACGAGCAGTACTTC
NA,few,TRBV7-9,TRBJ2-2,CASSLRNNGELFF,TGTGCCAGCAGCTTAAGGAACAACGGGGAGCTGTTTTTT
NA,NA,TRBV20-1,TRBJ1-1,CSALQPNAREAFF,TGCAGTGCTCTCCAACCTAACGCCAGGGAAGCTTTCTTT
NA,NA,TRBV29-1,TRBJ1-2,CSARPSGLWYGYTF,TGCAGCGCACGCCCATCGGGCCTATGGTATGGCTACACCTTC